These 2 T cell receptor beta chains share one sample of origin, sequenced in a study of technical replicates of blood from a handful of donors. Produced via immunoSEQ multiplex PCR; TCRdb's table is partial and in-frame only. The sample gives 60,000 to 65,000 clones, around 88% of which show up once; approximately 5.1% is in the top ten. The sequenced sample was PBMCs. The receptors stem from a human donor in good health. Some clones in this sample may be carry-over from other donors' samples.

The chain employs TRBV28 and TRBJ2-1, with 8 bases fitting TRBD2. The CDR3 totals 14 residues. J gave up 4 bases and V 5 bases, and 4 bases lay outside the gene matches. The V gene's germline CDR1 is MDHEN and CDR2 SYDVKM. CDR3 protein: CASSPPGGYNEQFF. CDR3 nucleotides: TGTGCCAGCAGTCCCCCGGGGGGGTACAATGAGCAGTTCTTC.

This clone was observed a few times. The rearrangement uses TRBV19 and TRBJ1-1; D is unclear. V was shortened by 5 bases and J by 4 bases, with 11 bases between the two germline ends. CDR1 is LNHDA and CDR2 is SQIVND in the germline V gene (reference sequence). The CDR3 is made up of 13 amino acids. DNA of the CDR3: TGTGCCAGTAGTGCGAATTACCGCACTGAAGCTTTCTTT. This translates into CASSANYRTEAFF.